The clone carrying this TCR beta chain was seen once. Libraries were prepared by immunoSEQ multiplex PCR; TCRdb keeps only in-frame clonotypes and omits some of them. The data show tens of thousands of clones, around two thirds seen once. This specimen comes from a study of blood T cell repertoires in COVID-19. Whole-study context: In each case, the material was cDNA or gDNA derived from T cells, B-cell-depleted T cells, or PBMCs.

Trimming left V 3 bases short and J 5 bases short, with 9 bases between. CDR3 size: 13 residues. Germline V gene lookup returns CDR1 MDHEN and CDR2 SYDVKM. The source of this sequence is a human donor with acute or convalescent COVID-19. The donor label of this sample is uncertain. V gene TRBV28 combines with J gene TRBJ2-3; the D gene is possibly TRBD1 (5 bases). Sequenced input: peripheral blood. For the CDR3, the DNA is TGTGCCAGCAGTTTGGGGCTAGTAGATACGCAGTATTTT. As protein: CASSLGLVDTQYF.